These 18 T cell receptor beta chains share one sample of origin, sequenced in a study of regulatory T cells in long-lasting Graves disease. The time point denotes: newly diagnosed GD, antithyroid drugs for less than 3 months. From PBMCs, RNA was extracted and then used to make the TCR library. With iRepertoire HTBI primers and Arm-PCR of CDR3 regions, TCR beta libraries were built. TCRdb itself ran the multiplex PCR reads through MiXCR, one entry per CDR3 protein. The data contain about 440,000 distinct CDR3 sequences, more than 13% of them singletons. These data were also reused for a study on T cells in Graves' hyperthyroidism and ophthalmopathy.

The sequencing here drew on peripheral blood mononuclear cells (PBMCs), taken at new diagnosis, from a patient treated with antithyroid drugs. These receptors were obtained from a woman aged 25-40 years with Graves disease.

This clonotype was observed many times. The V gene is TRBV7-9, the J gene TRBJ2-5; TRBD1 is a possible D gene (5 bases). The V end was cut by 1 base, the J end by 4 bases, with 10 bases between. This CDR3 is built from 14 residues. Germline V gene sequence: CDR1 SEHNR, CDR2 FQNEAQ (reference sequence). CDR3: CASSLVVGAETQYF. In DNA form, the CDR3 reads TGTGCCAGCAGCTTAGTAGTTGGGGCAGAGACCCAGTACTTC.

CDR3 DNA sequence: TGCAGTGCCGAAGGGGACAGGGGGCCTGGCTACACCTTC. It yields the protein CSAEGDRGPGYTF. This chain joins TRBV20-1 and TRBJ1-2; 12 bases match TRBD1. The trim removed 6 bases at V and 7 bases at J, leaving 6 bases unmatched. Germline V lookup: CDR1 DFQATT, CDR2 SNEGSKA (reference sequence). This CDR3 has 13 residues.

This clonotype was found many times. The CDR3 sequence: CASSIRPSGQNTDTQYF. CDR3 nucleotides: TGTGCCAGCAGCATCCGCCCAAGCGGGCAGAACACAGATACGCAGTATTTT. The chain recombines TRBV7-9 with TRBJ2-3; a weak D match, TRBD2 (6 bases). CDR1 is SEHNR, CDR2 FQNEAQ, per germline (reference sequence). The V gene lost 5 bases and the J gene lost 2 bases, with 20 bases spanning the gap. The CDR3 runs 17 residues.

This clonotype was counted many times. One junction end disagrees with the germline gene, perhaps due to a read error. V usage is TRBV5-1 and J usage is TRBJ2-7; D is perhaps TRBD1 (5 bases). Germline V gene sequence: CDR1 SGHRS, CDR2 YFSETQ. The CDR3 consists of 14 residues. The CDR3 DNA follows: TGTGCCAGCAGCGCCTCCATGAAGGGGTACGAGCAGTACTTC. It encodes CASSASMKGYEQYF.

The CDR3 sequence: CASKAGSAADTQYF. CDR3 nucleotides: TGTGCCAGTAAAGCCGGATCCGCGGCAGATACGCAGTATTTT. The chain uses TRBV19 and TRBJ2-3, with D hard to call. From germline, CDR1 is LNHDA and CDR2 SQIVND (reference sequence). This CDR3 is built from 14 residues. V lost 7 bases to trimming and J lost 4 bases, with 15 bases between them.

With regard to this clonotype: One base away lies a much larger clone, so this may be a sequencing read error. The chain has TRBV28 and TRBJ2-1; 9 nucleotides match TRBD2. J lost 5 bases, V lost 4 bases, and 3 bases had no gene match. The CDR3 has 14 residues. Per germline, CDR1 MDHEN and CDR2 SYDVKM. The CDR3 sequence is CASSSPSGNNEQFF. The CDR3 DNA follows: TGTGCCAGCAGTTCCCCTAGCGGGAACAATGAGCAGTTCTTC.

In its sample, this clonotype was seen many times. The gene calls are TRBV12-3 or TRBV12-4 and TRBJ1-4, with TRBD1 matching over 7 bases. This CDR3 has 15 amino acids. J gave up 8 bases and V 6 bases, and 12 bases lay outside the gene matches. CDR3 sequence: CASSVLGQVGEKLFF. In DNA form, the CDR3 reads TGTGCCAGCAGCGTCCTTGGACAGGTTGGCGAAAAACTGTTTTTT.

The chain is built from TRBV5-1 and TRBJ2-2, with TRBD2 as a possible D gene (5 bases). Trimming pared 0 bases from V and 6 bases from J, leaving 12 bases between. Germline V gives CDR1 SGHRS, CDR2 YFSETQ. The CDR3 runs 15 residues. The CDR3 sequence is CASSLGLARAGELFF. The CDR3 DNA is TGCGCCAGCAGCTTGGGTCTAGCCCGGGCCGGGGAGCTGTTTTTT.

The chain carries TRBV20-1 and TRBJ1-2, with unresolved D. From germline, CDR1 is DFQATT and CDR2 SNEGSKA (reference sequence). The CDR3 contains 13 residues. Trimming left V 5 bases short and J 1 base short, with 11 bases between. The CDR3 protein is CSAGPDYNYGYTF. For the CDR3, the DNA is TGCAGTGCTGGTCCGGACTATAACTATGGCTACACCTTC.

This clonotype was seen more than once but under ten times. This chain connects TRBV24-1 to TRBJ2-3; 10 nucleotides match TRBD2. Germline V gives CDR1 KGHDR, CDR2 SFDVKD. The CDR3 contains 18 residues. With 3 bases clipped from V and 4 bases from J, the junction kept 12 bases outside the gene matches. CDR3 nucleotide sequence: TGTGCCACCAGTGATCCCGCCCGACTAGCGGGTTTGCCAGATACGCAGTATTTT. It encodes CATSDPARLAGLPDTQYF.

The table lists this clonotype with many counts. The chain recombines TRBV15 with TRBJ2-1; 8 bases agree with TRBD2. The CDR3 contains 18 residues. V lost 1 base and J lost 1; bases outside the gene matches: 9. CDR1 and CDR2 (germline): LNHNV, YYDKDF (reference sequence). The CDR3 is CATSRVPLRGRSYNEQFF. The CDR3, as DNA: TGTGCCACCAGCAGAGTTCCCCTTCGCGGGAGGTCCTACAATGAGCAGTTCTTC.

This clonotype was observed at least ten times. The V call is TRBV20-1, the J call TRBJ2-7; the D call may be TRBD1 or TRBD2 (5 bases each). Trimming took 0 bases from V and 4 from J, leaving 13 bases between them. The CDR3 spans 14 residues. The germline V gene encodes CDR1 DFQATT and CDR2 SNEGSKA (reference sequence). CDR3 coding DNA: TGCAGTGCTAGAGATTTACACAGGACTTACGAGCAGTACTTC. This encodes CSARDLHRTYEQYF.

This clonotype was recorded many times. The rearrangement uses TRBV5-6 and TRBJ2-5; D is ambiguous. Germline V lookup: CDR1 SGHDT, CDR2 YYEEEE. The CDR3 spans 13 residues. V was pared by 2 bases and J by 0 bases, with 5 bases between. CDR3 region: CASSFRYQETQYF. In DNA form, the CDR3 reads TGTGCCAGCAGCTTTAGGTACCAAGAGACCCAGTACTTC. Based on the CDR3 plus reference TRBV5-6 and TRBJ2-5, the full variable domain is DAGVTQSPTHLIKTRGQQVTLRCSPKSGHDTVSWYQQALGQGPQFIFQYYEEEERQRGNFPDRFSGHQFPNYSSELNVNALLLGDSALYLCASSFRYQETQYFGPGTRLLVL.

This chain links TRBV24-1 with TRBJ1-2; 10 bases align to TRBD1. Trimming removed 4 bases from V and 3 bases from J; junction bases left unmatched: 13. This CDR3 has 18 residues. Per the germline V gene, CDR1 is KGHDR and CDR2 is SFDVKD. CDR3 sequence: CATSDPGQGEGKDYGYTF. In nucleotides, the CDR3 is TGTGCCACCAGTGACCCAGGACAGGGGGAGGGAAAAGACTATGGCTACACCTTC.

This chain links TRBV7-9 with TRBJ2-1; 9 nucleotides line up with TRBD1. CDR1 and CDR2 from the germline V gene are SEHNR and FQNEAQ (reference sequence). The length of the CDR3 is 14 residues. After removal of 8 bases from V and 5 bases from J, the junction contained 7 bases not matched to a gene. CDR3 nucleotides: TGTGCCAGCCGCGGACAGGGGAAAGACAATGAGCAGTTCTTC. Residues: CASRGQGKDNEQFF.

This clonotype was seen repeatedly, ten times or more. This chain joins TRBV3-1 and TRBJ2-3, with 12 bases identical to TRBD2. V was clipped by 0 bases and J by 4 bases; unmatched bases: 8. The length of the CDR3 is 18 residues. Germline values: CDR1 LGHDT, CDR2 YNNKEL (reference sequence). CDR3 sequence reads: CASSQDGRLAGAADTQYF. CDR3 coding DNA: TGTGCCAGCAGCCAAGATGGGAGACTAGCGGGAGCTGCAGATACGCAGTATTTT.

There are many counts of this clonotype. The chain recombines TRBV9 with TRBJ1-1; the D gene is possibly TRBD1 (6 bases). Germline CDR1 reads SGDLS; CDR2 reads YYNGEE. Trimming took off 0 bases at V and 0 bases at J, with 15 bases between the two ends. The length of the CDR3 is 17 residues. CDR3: CASSVGKGGLVNTEAFF. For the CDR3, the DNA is TGTGCCAGCAGCGTAGGAAAGGGGGGCCTAGTGAACACTGAAGCTTTCTTT.

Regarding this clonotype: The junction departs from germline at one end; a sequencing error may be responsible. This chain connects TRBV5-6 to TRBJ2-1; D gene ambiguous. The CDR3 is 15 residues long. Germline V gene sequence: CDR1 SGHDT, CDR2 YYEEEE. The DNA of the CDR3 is TGTGCCAGCAGCTTGGGTGGCCGCGCCTACAATGGGCAGTTCTTC. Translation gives CASSLGGRAYNGQFF.